This TCR beta chain is from a study of CD8+CD57+ T cells in acquired aplastic anemia. Genomic DNA templated the TCR beta VDJ and CDR3 profiling. TCRdb re-analysed the reads in MiXCR, keeping a single row per CDR3 protein. The table includes around 50,000 distinct CDR3 sequences, around 50% detected once. The CDR3 contains 16 residues. Germline loops: CDR1 SGHAT, CDR2 FQNNGV. Deletions cut 0 bases from V and 3 bases from J, with 12 bases between. A few counts support this clonotype. Its antigen is unidentified. The authors sequenced patients whose flow cytometry had shown CD8+CD57+ cell expansion. Overall study findings and caveats: Significance was not reached for CD8+ Simpson's diversity between patients and controls.

The TCR comes from a human donor with aplastic anemia. The source material was sorted CD4+, CD8+, or CD8+CD57+ T cells (not recorded which) from PBMCs. The V gene is TRBV11-2, the J gene TRBJ1-5; D might be TRBD1 (5 bases). The CDR3 spells CASSLDRGTDNQPQHF. CDR3 in DNA: TGTGCCAGCAGCTTAGATCGGGGGACCGACAATCAGCCCCAGCATTTT. Full variable domain (rest looked up from reference TRBV11-2 and TRBJ1-5): EAGVAQSPRYKIIEKRQSVAFWCNPISGHATLYWYQQILGQGPKLLIQFQNNGVVDDSQLPKDRFSAERLKGVDSTLKIQPAKLEDSAVYLCASSLDRGTDNQPQHFGDGTRLSIL.